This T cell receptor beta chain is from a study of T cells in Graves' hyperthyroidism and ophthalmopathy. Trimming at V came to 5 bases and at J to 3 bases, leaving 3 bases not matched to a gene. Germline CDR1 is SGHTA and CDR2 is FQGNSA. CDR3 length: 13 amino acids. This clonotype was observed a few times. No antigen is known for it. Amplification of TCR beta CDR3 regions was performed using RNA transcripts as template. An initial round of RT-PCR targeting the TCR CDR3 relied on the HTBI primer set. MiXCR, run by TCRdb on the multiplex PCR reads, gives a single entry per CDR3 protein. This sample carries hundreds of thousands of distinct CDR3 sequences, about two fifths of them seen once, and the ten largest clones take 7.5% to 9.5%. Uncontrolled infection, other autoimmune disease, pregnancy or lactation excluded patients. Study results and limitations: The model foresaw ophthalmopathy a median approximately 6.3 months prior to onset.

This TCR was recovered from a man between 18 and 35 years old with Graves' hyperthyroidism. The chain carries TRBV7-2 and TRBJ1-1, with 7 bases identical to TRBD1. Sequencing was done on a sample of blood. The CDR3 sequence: CASSTGEDTEAFF. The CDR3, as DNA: TGTGCCAGCAGCACAGGGGAAGACACTGAAGCTTTCTTT.